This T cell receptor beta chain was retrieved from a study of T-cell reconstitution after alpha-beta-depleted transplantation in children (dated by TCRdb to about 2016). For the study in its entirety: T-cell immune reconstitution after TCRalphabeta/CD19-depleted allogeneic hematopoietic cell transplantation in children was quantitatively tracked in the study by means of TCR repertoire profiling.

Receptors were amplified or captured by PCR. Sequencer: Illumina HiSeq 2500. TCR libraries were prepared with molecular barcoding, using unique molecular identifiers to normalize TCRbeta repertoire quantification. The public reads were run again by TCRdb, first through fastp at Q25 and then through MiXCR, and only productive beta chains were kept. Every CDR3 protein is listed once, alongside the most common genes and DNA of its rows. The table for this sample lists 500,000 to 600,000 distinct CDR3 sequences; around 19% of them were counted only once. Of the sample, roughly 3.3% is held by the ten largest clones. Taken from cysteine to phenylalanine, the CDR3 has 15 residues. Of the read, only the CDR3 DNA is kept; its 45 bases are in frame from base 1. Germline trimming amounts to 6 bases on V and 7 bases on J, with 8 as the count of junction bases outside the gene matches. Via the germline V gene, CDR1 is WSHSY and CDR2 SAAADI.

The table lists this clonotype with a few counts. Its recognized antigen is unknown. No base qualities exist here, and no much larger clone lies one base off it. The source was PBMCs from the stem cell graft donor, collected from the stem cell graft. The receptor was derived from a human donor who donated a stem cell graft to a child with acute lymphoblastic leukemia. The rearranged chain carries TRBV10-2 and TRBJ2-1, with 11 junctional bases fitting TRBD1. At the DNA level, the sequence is TGCGCCAGCAGCCCCGGACAGGGGGCGTTAAATGAGCAGTTCTTC. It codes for CASSPGQGALNEQFF.